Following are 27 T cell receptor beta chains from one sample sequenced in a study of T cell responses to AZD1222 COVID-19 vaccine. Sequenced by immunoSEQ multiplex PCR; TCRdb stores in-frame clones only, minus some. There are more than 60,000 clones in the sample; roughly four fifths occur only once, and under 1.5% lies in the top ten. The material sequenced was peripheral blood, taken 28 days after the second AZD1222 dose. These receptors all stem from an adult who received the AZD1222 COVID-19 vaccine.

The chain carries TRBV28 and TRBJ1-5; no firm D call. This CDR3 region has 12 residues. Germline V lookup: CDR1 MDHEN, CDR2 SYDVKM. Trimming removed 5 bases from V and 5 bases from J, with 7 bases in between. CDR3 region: CASSTGYQPQHF. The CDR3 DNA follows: TGTGCCAGCAGTACTGGCTATCAGCCCCAGCATTTT. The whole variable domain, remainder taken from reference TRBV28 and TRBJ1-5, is DVKVTQSSRYLVKRTGEKVFLECVQDMDHENMFWYRQDPGLGLRLIYFSYDVKMKEKGDIPEGYSVSREKKERFSLILESASTNQTSMYLCASSTGYQPQHFGDGTRLSIL.

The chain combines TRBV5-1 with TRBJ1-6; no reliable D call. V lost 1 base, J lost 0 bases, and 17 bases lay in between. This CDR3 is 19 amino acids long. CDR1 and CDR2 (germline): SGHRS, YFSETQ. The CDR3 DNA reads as TGCGCCAGCAGCTTGAGTCGTCTTGGAGGAGGCTCCTATAATTCACCCCTCCACTTT. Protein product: CASSLSRLGGGSYNSPLHF.

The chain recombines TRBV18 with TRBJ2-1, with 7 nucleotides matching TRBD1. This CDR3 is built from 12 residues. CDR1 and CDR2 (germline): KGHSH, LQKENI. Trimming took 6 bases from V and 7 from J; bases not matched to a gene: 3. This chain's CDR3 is CASSPTGNEQFF. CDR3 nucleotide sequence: TGTGCCAGCTCGCCGACAGGGAATGAGCAGTTCTTC.

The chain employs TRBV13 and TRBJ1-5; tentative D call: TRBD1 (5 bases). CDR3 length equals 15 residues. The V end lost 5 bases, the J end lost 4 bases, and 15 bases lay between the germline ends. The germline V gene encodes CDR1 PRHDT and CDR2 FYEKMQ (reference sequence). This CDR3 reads CASSPTGIRNQPQHF. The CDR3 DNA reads TGTGCCAGCAGCCCCACAGGTATTAGGAATCAGCCCCAGCATTTT.

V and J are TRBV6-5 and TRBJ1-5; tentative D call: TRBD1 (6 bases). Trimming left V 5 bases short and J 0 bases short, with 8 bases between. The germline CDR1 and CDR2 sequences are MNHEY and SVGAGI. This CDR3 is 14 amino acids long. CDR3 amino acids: CASSRTDSNQPQHF. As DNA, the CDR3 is TGTGCCAGCAGTCGGACAGATAGCAATCAGCCCCAGCATTTT.

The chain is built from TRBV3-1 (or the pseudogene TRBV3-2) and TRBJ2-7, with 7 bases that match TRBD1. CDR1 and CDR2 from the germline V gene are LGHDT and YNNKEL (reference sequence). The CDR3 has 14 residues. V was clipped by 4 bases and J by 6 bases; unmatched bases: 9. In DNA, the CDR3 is TGTGCCAGCAGCCCCCGACAGGGTTGGGGCGAGCAGTACTTC. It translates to CASSPRQGWGEQYF.

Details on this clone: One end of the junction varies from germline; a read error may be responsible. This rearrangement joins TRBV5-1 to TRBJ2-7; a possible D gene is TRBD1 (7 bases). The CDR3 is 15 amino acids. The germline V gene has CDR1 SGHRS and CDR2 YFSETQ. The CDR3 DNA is TGCGCCAGCAGCTTTACGGGACAGTTAGAGCAGGAGGGAGATTTC. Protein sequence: CASSFTGQLEQEGDF.

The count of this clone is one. Here the CDR3 DNA reads TGCGCCAGCAGCGGACTAGCGGGCTCCTACGAGCAGTACTTC. Amino acid sequence: CASSGLAGSYEQYF. The chain joins TRBV10-2 to TRBJ2-7; 11 bases match TRBD2. Germline V lookup: CDR1 WSHSY, CDR2 SAAADI. This CDR3 has 14 amino acids. J lost 0 bases, V lost 6 bases, and 1 base had no gene match.

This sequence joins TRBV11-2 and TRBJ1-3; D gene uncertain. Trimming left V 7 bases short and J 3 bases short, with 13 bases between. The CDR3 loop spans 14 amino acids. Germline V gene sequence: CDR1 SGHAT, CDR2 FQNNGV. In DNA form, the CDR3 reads TGTGCCAGCACCCAGAGGGAAATTGGAAACACCATATATTTT. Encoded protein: CASTQREIGNTIYF.

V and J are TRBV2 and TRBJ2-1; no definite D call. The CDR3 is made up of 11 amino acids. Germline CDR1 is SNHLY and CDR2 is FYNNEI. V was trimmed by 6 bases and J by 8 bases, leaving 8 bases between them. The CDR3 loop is CASSIEYEQFF. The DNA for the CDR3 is TGTGCCAGCAGCATAGAGTATGAGCAGTTCTTC.

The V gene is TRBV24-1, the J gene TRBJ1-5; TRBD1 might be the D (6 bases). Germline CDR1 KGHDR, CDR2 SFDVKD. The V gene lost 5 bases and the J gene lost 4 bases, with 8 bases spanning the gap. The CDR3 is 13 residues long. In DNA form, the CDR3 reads TGTGCCACCAGTGGGACAGATAATCAGCCCCAGCATTTT. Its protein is CATSGTDNQPQHF.

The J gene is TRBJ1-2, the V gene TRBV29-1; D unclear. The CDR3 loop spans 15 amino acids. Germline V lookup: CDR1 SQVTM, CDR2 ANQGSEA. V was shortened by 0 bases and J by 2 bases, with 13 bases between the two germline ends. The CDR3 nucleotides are TGCAGCGTTGAAGATCTTCAGGCTGGCAACTATGGCTACACCTTC. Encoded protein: CSVEDLQAGNYGYTF. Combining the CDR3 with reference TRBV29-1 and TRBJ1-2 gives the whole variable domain SAVISQKPSRDICQRGTSLTIQCQVDSQVTMMFWYRQQPGQSLTLIATANQGSEATYESGFVIDKFPISRPNLTFSTLTVSNMSPEDSSIYLCSVEDLQAGNYGYTFGSGTRLTVV.

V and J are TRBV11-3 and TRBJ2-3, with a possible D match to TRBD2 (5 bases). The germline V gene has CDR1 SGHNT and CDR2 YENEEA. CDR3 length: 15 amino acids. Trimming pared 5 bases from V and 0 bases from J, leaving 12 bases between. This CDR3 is CASSPDGGSTDTQYF. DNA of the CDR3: TGTGCCAGCAGCCCAGACGGCGGGAGCACAGATACGCAGTATTTT.

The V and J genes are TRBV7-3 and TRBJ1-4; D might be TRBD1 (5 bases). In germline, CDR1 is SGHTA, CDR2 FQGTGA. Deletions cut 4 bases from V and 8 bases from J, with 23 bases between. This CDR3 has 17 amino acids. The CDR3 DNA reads TGTGCCAGCAGCTCCTCCAGGAACCGGGACTTAGGGGAAAAACTGTTTTTT. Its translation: CASSSSRNRDLGEKLFF.

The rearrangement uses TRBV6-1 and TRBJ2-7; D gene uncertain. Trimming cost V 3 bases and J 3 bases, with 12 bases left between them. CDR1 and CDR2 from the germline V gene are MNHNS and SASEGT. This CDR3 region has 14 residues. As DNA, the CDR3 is TGTGCCAGCAGTGAGAGGCGGCTTAGCTACGAGCAGTACTTC. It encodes CASSERRLSYEQYF.

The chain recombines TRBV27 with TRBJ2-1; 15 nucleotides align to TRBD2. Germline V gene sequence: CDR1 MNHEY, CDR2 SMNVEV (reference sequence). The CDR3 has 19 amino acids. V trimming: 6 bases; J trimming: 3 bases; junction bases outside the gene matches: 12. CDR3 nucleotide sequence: TGTGCCAGCAGCTCAGACGGGACTAGCGGGAGGTTTATCTACAATGAGCAGTTCTTC. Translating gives CASSSDGTSGRFIYNEQFF.

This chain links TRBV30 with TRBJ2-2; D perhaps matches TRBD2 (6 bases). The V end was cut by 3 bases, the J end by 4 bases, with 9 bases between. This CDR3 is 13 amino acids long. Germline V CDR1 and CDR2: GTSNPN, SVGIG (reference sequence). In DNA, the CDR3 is TGTGCCTGGAGCCCCGGGAGCACCGGGGAGCTGTTTTTT. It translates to CAWSPGSTGELFF.

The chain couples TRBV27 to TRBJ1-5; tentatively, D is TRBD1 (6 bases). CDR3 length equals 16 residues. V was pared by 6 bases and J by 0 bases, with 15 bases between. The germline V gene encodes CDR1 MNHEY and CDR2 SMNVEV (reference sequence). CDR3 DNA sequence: TGTGCCAGCAGCCCGACAGGTCTAAATAGCAATCAGCCCCAGCATTTT. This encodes CASSPTGLNSNQPQHF.

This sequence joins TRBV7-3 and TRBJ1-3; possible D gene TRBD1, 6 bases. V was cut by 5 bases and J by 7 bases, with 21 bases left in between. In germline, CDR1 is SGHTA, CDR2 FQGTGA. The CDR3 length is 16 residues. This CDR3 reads CASSKGGGDAWNTIYF. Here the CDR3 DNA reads TGTGCCAGCAGCAAAGGCGGGGGCGATGCGTGGAACACCATATATTTT.

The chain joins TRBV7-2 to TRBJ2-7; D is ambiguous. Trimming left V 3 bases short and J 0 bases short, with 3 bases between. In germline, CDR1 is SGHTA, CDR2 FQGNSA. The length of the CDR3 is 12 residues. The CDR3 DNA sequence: TGTGCCAGCAGCTTTACCTCCTACGAGCAGTACTTC. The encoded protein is CASSFTSYEQYF.

In DNA, the CDR3 is TGTGCCAGCAGCTTGGTGCAGGCCAGAATGAACACTGAAGCTTTCTTT. Residues: CASSLVQARMNTEAFF. The gene calls are TRBV5-6 and TRBJ1-1; D gene ambiguous. Trimming shortened V by 0 bases and J by 0 bases, and 12 bases separated the two germline ends. CDR3 length: 16 residues. CDR1 and CDR2 (germline): SGHDT, YYEEEE.

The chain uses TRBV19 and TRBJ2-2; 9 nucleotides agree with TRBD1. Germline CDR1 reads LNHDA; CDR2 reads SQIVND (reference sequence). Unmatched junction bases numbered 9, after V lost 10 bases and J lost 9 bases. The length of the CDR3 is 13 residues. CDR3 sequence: CATKDRGNWELFF. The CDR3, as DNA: TGTGCCACGAAGGACAGGGGTAATTGGGAGCTGTTTTTT. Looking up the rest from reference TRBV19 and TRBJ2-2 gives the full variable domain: DGGITQSPKYLFRKEGQNVTLSCEQNLNHDAMYWYRQDPGQGLRLIYYSQIVNDFQKGDIAEGYSVSREKKESFPLTVTSAQKNPTAFYLCATKDRGNWELFFGEGSRLTVL.

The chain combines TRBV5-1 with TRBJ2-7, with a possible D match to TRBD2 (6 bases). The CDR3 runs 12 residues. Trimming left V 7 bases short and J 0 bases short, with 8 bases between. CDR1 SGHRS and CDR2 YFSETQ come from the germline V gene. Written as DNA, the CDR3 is TGCGCCAGCGGGGGGAACTCCTACGAGCAGTACTTC. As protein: CASGGNSYEQYF.

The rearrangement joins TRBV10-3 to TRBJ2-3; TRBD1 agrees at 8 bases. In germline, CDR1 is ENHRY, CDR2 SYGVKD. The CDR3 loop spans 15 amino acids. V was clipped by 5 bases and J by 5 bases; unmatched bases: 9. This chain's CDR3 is CAISSSGGLGDTQYF. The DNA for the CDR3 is TGTGCCATCAGTTCTTCAGGGGGCCTGGGAGATACGCAGTATTTT.

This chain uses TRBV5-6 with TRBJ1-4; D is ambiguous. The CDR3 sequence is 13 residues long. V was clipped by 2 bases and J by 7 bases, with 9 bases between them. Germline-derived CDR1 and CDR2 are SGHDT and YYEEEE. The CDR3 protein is CASSLGRGEKLFF. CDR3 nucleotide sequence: TGTGCCAGCAGCTTAGGGCGGGGTGAAAAACTGTTTTTT. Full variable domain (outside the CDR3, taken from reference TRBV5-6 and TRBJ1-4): DAGVTQSPTHLIKTRGQQVTLRCSPKSGHDTVSWYQQALGQGPQFIFQYYEEEERQRGNFPDRFSGHQFPNYSSELNVNALLLGDSALYLCASSLGRGEKLFFGSGTQLSVL.

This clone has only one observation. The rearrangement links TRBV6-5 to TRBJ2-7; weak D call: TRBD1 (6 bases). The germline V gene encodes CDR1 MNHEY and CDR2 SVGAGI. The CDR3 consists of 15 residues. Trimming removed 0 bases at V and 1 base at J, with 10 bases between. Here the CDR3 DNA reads TGTGCCAGCAGTTACTCAAAACAGGGATCCTACGAGCAGTACTTC. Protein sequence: CASSYSKQGSYEQYF.

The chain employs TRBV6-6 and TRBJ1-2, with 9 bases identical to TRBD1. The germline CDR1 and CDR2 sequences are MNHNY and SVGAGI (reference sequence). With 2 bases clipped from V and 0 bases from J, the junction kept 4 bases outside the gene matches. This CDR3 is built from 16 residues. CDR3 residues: CASSYPQGAPNYGYTF. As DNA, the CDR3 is TGTGCCAGCAGTTACCCACAGGGGGCGCCTAACTATGGCTACACCTTC.